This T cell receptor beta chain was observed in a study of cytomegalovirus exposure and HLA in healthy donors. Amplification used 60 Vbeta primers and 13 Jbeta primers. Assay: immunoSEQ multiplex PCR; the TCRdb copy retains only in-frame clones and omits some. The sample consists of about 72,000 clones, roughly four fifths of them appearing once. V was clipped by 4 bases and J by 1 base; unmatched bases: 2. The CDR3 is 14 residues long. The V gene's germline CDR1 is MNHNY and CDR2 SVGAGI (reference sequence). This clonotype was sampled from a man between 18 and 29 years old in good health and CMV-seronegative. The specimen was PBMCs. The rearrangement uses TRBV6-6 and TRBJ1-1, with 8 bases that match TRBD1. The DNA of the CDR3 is TGTGCCAGCAGTTCGACAGGGGAGAACACTGAAGCTTTCTTT. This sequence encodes CASSSTGENTEAFF.